Listed here are 12 T cell receptor beta chains from one sample, sequenced in a study of OX40 agonist ivuxolimab in advanced cancers. This table comes from immunoSEQ multiplex PCR, and its TCRdb copy is limited to in-frame clones, with some not included. The sample holds 75,000 to 95,000 clones, around 87% seen once. Sequences were derived from CD4+ or CD8+ T cells sorted from blood, sampled in a trial of the OX40 agonist ivuxolimab. These receptors came from an adult with an advanced solid tumor such as melanoma, head and neck, liver or kidney cancer.

This chain joins TRBV4-2 and TRBJ2-3, with TRBD2 matching 7 bases. The V segment lost 2 bases and the J segment 2 bases; nucleotides outside the gene matches: 7. The CDR3 sequence is 16 residues long. Germline-derived CDR1 and CDR2 are LGHNA and YNFKEQ. The CDR3 DNA sequence: TGTGCCAGCAGCCAATGGCCCGGGACTACCACAGATACGCAGTATTTT. This sequence encodes CASSQWPGTTTDTQYF.

The rearrangement links TRBV5-6 to TRBJ2-7; D is perhaps TRBD2 (5 bases). V was pared by 4 bases and J by 2 bases, with 10 bases between. Looked up from germline, CDR1 is SGHDT and CDR2 is YYEEEE. The CDR3 has 13 residues. CDR3 DNA sequence: TGTGCCAGCAGCCGGACTGGAACCTACGAGCAGTACTTC. Protein product: CASSRTGTYEQYF.

The chain recombines TRBV28 with TRBJ1-5; maybe TRBD1 (5 bases). CDR3 length: 13 residues. Trimming left V 5 bases short and J 4 bases short, with 9 bases between. Germline-derived CDR1 and CDR2 are MDHEN and SYDVKM. As DNA, the CDR3 is TGTGCCAGCAGTGACGGGGGGAATCAGCCCCAGCATTTT. It specifies CASSDGGNQPQHF.

The V call is TRBV18, the J call TRBJ2-3; TRBD2 aligns across 10 bases. V shed 1 base, J shed 1 base, and the junction held 14 bases outside the gene matches. Germline values: CDR1 KGHSH, CDR2 LQKENI. The CDR3 is 20 residues long. This CDR3 reads CASSPLGTSDVPGGTDTQYF. CDR3 DNA sequence: TGTGCCAGCTCACCACTGGGGACTAGCGATGTACCTGGGGGCACAGATACGCAGTATTTT.

On this clone itself: The same CDR3 is also encoded by other DNA sequences in this sample. J is TRBJ2-3 and V is TRBV15, with 8 bases identical to TRBD2. V shed 4 bases and J 5 bases; nucleotides not matched to a gene: 5. CDR1 is LNHNV, CDR2 YYDKDF, per germline (reference sequence). This CDR3 comprises 14 residues. The CDR3 is CATSKTGGKDTQYF. In nucleotides, the CDR3 is TGTGCCACCAGCAAGACGGGGGGGAAAGATACGCAGTATTTT.

This clone has just one count. The V call is TRBV7-9, the J call TRBJ2-1, with 9 nucleotides matching TRBD2. The CDR3 covers 14 residues. CDR1 and CDR2 (germline): SEHNR, FQNEAQ (reference sequence). With V trimmed by 5 bases and J by 5 bases, 4 bases remained unmatched. CDR3 DNA: TGTGCCAGCAGCCGCGGGGGGGATGACAATGAGCAGTTCTTC. Translated: CASSRGGDDNEQFF.

This clone was observed a few times. The rearrangement joins TRBV9 to TRBJ1-1, with TRBD1 identical over 8 bases. The CDR3 extends over 15 amino acids. The germline V gene encodes CDR1 SGDLS and CDR2 YYNGEE. J gave up 2 bases and V 0 bases, and 3 bases lay outside the gene matches. The CDR3 nucleotides are TGTGCCAGCAGCGTAGGTCCAGGGGGCAACACTGAAGCTTTCTTT. This codes for CASSVGPGGNTEAFF.

The chain couples TRBV11-2 to TRBJ1-1, with D possibly matching TRBD1 (5 bases). The CDR3 loop spans 17 amino acids. V lost 5 bases and J lost 3, with 22 bases in between. CDR1 and CDR2 from the germline V gene are SGHAT and FQNNGV. As DNA, the CDR3 is TGTGCCAGCAGCCCCGGTTTTGGGGCTAGTGGGGACACTGAAGCTTTCTTT. It is translated as CASSPGFGASGDTEAFF.

The J gene is TRBJ2-3, the V gene TRBV12-5, with D perhaps being TRBD1 or TRBD2 (6 bases each). This CDR3 contains 15 residues. With 1 base removed from V and 6 bases from J, the gap between germline ends came to 14 bases. Germline-derived CDR1 and CDR2 are LGHNT and FRNRAP. Here the CDR3 reads CASGLGGAPSDTQYF. DNA for the CDR3: TGTGCTAGTGGTTTGGGGGGGGCACCGTCGGATACGCAGTATTTT.

This sequence joins TRBV6-6 and TRBJ2-5; D gene unclear. CDR3 size: 11 residues. The V end lost 7 bases, the J end lost 1 base, and 4 bases lay between the germline ends. Germline V gene lookup returns CDR1 MNHNY and CDR2 SVGAGI (reference sequence). CDR3 region: CASTLQETQYF. CDR3 in DNA: TGTGCCAGCACTCTCCAAGAGACCCAGTACTTC.

The chain joins TRBV7-3 to TRBJ2-1; TRBD1 agrees at 10 bases. The CDR3 consists of 16 residues. The J segment lost 5 bases and the V segment lost 5 bases, leaving 9 bases of the junction unmatched. CDR1 and CDR2 from the germline V gene are SGHTA and FQGTGA. DNA of the CDR3: TGTGCCAGCAGCCCCACGGGACAGGGGTCGGACAATGAGCAGTTCTTC. This translates into CASSPTGQGSDNEQFF.

The chain has TRBV28 and TRBJ1-1; TRBD1 matches at 7 bases. This CDR3 is built from 13 residues. V lost 4 bases to trimming and J lost 8 bases; unmatched junction nucleotides: 7. CDR1 MDHEN and CDR2 SYDVKM come from the germline V gene. CDR3 protein: CASSSPGQYEAFF. CDR3 nucleotide sequence: TGTGCCAGCAGTTCACCGGGACAGTACGAAGCTTTCTTT.